This section outlines one T cell receptor beta chain sequence together with its context. The sample originates from a study of blood T cell repertoires in COVID-19. Cohort placement rested on clinical history that participants reported themselves. CDR1 and CDR2 from the germline V gene are MNHEY and SMNVEV (reference sequence). The CDR3 covers 19 residues. V shed 0 bases and J shed 4 bases, with 22 bases lying between them. As originally analysed: Estimation of nucleated cell counts relied on the amplification of reference gene primers. Data came from immunoSEQ multiplex PCR; TCRdb stores just in-frame clones and leaves some out. From that table come the V and J calls and clone size; the DNA was used to work out D and trimming. This sample yields more than 250,000 clones, of which more than 75% are seen a single time; roughly 3% belongs to the top ten.

The sequenced sample consisted of PBMCs or T cells enriched from blood (not recorded which). The chain links TRBV27 to TRBJ1-3, with D tentatively TRBD1 (5 bases). The receptor was derived from a woman aged 18-30 years who had recovered from COVID-19. The CDR3 reads CASSLSIIVRGVEGNTIYF. The CDR3 nucleotides are TGTGCCAGCAGTTTATCTATTATCGTACGGGGGGTGGAGGGAAACACCATATATTTT.